The 2 T cell receptor beta chains reported below all come from one sample, sequenced in a study of T cell responses to AZD1222 COVID-19 vaccine. Produced via immunoSEQ multiplex PCR; TCRdb's table is partial and in-frame only. Found here are approximately 74,000 clones, around four fifths of them singletons; the top ten hold around a quarter. Sequenced here: peripheral blood, sampled 28 days after the second AZD1222 dose. The receptors were gathered from an adult who received the AZD1222 COVID-19 vaccine.

This rearrangement joins TRBV5-4 to TRBJ1-6; D is unclear. V was cut by 2 bases and J by 11 bases, with 11 bases left in between. There are 13 residues in the CDR3. Germline V gives CDR1 SGHNT, CDR2 YYREEE (reference sequence). The CDR3: CASSLKGGTPLHF. CDR3 coding DNA: TGTGCCAGCAGCTTAAAGGGTGGGACACCCCTCCACTTT.

This chain joins TRBV6-5 and TRBJ1-1; D is undetermined. V lost 8 bases and J 0 bases, leaving 10 bases between the germline ends. The V gene's germline CDR1 is MNHEY and CDR2 SVGAGI. The CDR3 has 13 amino acids. The CDR3 protein is CASRGNLNTEAFF. In DNA form, the CDR3 reads TGTGCCAGCCGGGGAAATCTGAACACTGAAGCTTTCTTT.